The 24 T cell receptor beta chains given below trace back to one sample, sequenced in a study of blood T cell repertoires in COVID-19. Profiling relied on immunoSEQ multiplex PCR, and the TCRdb table lists in-frame clones only, not all of them. The sample lists roughly 410,000 clones, around 91% occurring once. The sample was peripheral blood. These receptors originate from a woman between 35 and 50 years old with COVID-19, enrolled during active disease.

The chain combines TRBV7-2 with TRBJ1-6; TRBD1 matches at 8 bases. After removal of 5 bases from V and 0 bases from J, the junction contained 12 bases not matched to a gene. The CDR3 runs to 19 residues. CDR1 and CDR2 (germline): SGHTA, FQGNSA. CDR3: CASSPIARQGRSYNSPLHF. As DNA, the CDR3 is TGTGCCAGCAGCCCCATTGCACGACAGGGGCGCTCCTATAATTCACCCCTCCACTTT.

The chain joins TRBV5-8 to TRBJ1-6, with D unresolved. Trimming pared 7 bases from V and 2 bases from J, leaving 10 bases between. The CDR3 loop spans 14 amino acids. Germline CDR1 reads SGHTS; CDR2 reads YDEGEE. The CDR3: CASEEAPYNSPLHF. CDR3 sequence (DNA): TGTGCCAGCGAGGAGGCCCCCTATAATTCACCCCTCCACTTT.

J is TRBJ2-5 and V is TRBV7-2; possible D gene TRBD2, 5 bases. The V end lost 6 bases, the J end lost 5 bases, and 13 bases lay between the germline ends. The germline gives CDR1 SGHTA, CDR2 FQGNSA. CDR3 size: 13 residues. CDR3 sequence reads: CASSFTRAETQYF. CDR3 nucleotides: TGTGCCAGCAGTTTCACTAGGGCGGAGACCCAGTACTTC.

This clone was detected only once. CDR3 in amino acids: CASSAVAGQRYEQYF. The CDR3 DNA reads as TGTGCCAGCAGCGCCGTGGCAGGGCAGAGATACGAGCAGTACTTC. V and J are TRBV9 and TRBJ2-7; D perhaps matches TRBD1 (5 bases). The CDR3 is 15 amino acids. V dropped 3 bases and J dropped 4 bases, with 17 bases sitting between them. Germline-derived CDR1 and CDR2 are SGDLS and YYNGEE.

The CDR3 region has the DNA TGTGCCAGCAGCTTCGGACAGAACACTGAAGCTTTCTTT. It is translated as CASSFGQNTEAFF. The chain recombines TRBV5-5 with TRBJ1-1, with TRBD1 as a possible D gene (5 bases). The CDR3 is 13 amino acids. Germline-derived CDR1 and CDR2 are SGHKS and YYEKEE (reference sequence). V dropped 2 bases and J dropped 1 base, with 6 bases sitting between them.

The rearrangement joins TRBV15 to TRBJ1-6; D unresolved. CDR3 size: 18 residues. In germline, CDR1 is LNHNV, CDR2 YYDKDF (reference sequence). V gave up 1 base and J gave up 4 bases, with 17 bases separating them. The CDR3 DNA reads TGTGCCACCAGCAGAGTTATGAATACGGGAGCGTATAATTCACCCCTCCACTTT. This codes for CATSRVMNTGAYNSPLHF. The variable domain in full, with the rest retrieved from reference TRBV15 and TRBJ1-6, is DAMVIQNPRYQVTQFGKPVTLSCSQTLNHNVMYWYQQKSSQAPKLLFHYYDKDFNNEADTPDNFQSRRPNTSFCFLDIRSPGLGDTAMYLCATSRVMNTGAYNSPLHFGNGTRLTVT.

This chain uses TRBV7-9 with TRBJ2-1; 7 nucleotides align to TRBD2. V was clipped by 6 bases and J by 9 bases; unmatched bases: 8. Germline CDR1 and CDR2: SEHNR and FQNEAQ (reference sequence). The CDR3 has 13 residues. CDR3 residues: CASSPMTSLEQFF. The CDR3 nucleotides read TGTGCCAGCAGTCCTATGACTAGCCTTGAGCAGTTCTTC.

The chain is built from TRBV3-1 (or the pseudogene TRBV3-2) and TRBJ2-1; 9 nucleotides agree with TRBD2. This CDR3 is 16 amino acids long. The V gene end was trimmed by 4 bases and the J gene end by 2 bases; junction bases not matched to a gene: 6. Germline assignment: CDR1 LGHDT and CDR2 YNNKEL (reference sequence). The CDR3 DNA is TGTGCCAGCAGCCGAGCTAGCGGGGAACCCTACAATGAGCAGTTCTTC. Translating it yields CASSRASGEPYNEQFF.

The genes are TRBV28 and TRBJ1-2; D possibly corresponds to TRBD1 (5 bases). Germline V gene lookup returns CDR1 MDHEN and CDR2 SYDVKM. The V end was cut by 4 bases, the J end by 10 bases, with 13 bases between. CDR3 length equals 12 residues. The CDR3 loop is CASSSGTVSYTF. The CDR3 DNA follows: TGTGCCAGCAGTTCCGGGACTGTTTCCTACACCTTC.

The rearrangement joins TRBV28 to TRBJ2-6, with a possible D match to TRBD2 (5 bases). Deletions cut 10 bases from V and 0 bases from J, with 19 bases between. CDR1 and CDR2 (germline): MDHEN, SYDVKM. This CDR3 comprises 17 residues. CDR3 nucleotide sequence: TGTGCCACCGGGATTGTATCGGTGCCCTCTGGGGCCAACGTCCTGACTTTC. Amino acid sequence: CATGIVSVPSGANVLTF.

CDR3 loop: CASRDGGATNEKLFF. The CDR3 DNA follows: TGTGCCAGTAGAGATGGCGGAGCCACTAATGAAAAACTGTTTTTT. The V gene is TRBV19, the J gene TRBJ1-4, with D unresolved. Trimming stripped 6 bases from V and 2 bases from J, with 13 bases between. This CDR3 contains 15 residues. The germline V gene has CDR1 LNHDA and CDR2 SQIVND (reference sequence).

V and J are TRBV4-3 and TRBJ2-3; 11 bases align to TRBD2. V lost 4 bases, J lost 5 bases, and 14 bases stayed unmatched. This CDR3 comprises 18 residues. Germline CDR1 is LGHNA and CDR2 is YSLEER. DNA for the CDR3: TGCGCCAGCAGCCGCCTAGACCCGACTAGCGGGACTAAAGATACGCAGTATTTT. It codes for CASSRLDPTSGTKDTQYF.

This clone was recorded a few times. This rearrangement joins TRBV15 to TRBJ1-1; perhaps TRBD1 as D (6 bases). The germline V gene encodes CDR1 LNHNV and CDR2 YYDKDF (reference sequence). This CDR3 comprises 15 residues. V shed 5 bases and J shed 3 bases, with 16 bases lying between them. CDR3 sequence reads: CATSLYRAADTEAFF. DNA of the CDR3: TGTGCCACCAGCTTATACAGGGCGGCGGACACTGAAGCTTTCTTT.

The DNA for the CDR3 is TGTGCCAGCAGCGGCCGGGACAGCGAGTTGGAGGATGAGCAGTTCTTC. It yields the protein CASSGRDSELEDEQFF. V gene TRBV21-1 combines with J gene TRBJ2-1; the D call of TRBD1 is as the table states it, not checked on the DNA. TRBV21-1 is flagged as a pseudogene. The CDR3 is 16 residues long.

The V call is TRBV4-2, the J call TRBJ2-3, with a possible D match to TRBD2 (6 bases). The CDR3 loop spans 17 amino acids. CDR1 LGHNA and CDR2 YNFKEQ come from the germline V gene. Deletions cut 1 base from V and 1 base from J, with 15 bases between. The CDR3 nucleotides read TGTGCCAGCAGCCAAGTTCTATGGAGGGAACGCACAGATACGCAGTATTTT. Its translation is CASSQVLWRERTDTQYF.

A remark on this clone: Within the sample, other DNA sequences also encode this same CDR3. This rearrangement joins TRBV5-5 to TRBJ1-2; D is unresolved. CDR1 SGHKS and CDR2 YYEKEE come from the germline V gene (reference sequence). The CDR3 is 13 amino acids. Trimming removed 3 bases from V and 2 bases from J, with 8 bases in between. CDR3: CASSSGANYGYTF. In nucleotides, the CDR3 is TGTGCCAGCAGCTCCGGAGCAAACTATGGCTACACCTTC.

There are a few counts of this clone. V usage is TRBV5-4 and J usage is TRBJ2-7; TRBD2 might be the D (5 bases). V shed 0 bases and J shed 3 bases, with 7 bases lying between them. Per the germline V gene, CDR1 is SGHNT and CDR2 is YYREEE (reference sequence). The length of the CDR3 is 13 residues. This chain's CDR3 is CASSLVASYEQYF. The CDR3 DNA reads TGTGCCAGCAGCTTGGTAGCGAGCTACGAGCAGTACTTC.

This clone was detected a few times. The chain recombines TRBV6-6 with TRBJ1-4; D remains ambiguous. V was pared by 2 bases and J by 2 bases, with 12 bases between. Germline CDR1 and CDR2: MNHNY and SVGAGI (reference sequence). The CDR3 totals 16 residues. CDR3 residues: CASSYGSPGTNEKLFF. The CDR3 nucleotides read TGTGCCAGCAGTTACGGGTCGCCGGGGACTAATGAAAAACTGTTTTTT.

The rearrangement uses TRBV7-3 and TRBJ2-5; 12 positions agree with TRBD2. V dropped 5 bases and J dropped 1; count of bases not matched to a gene: 8. The length of the CDR3 is 17 residues. CDR1 SGHTA and CDR2 FQGTGA come from the germline V gene. CDR3 sequence reads: CASSMTSGRGGQETQYF. The CDR3 nucleotides read TGTGCCAGCAGCATGACTAGCGGGAGAGGGGGCCAAGAGACCCAGTACTTC. The full variable domain, with the rest looked up from reference TRBV7-3 and TRBJ2-5, is GAGVSQTPSNKVTEKGKYVELRCDPISGHTALYWYRQSLGQGPEFLIYFQGTGAADDSGLPNDRFFAVRPEGSVSTLKIQRTERGDSAVYLCASSMTSGRGGQETQYFGPGTRLLVL.

The chain carries TRBV4-2 and TRBJ2-2; the match to TRBD1 covers 9 bases. CDR3 length equals 16 residues. V lost 1 base to trimming and J lost 5 bases; unmatched junction nucleotides: 5. Looked up from germline, CDR1 is LGHNA and CDR2 is YNFKEQ. CDR3 in amino acids: CASSQGGQGRTGELFF. The CDR3 nucleotides are TGTGCCAGCAGCCAAGGCGGACAGGGGAGGACCGGGGAGCTGTTTTTT.

The chain combines TRBV5-1 with TRBJ1-2, with no clear D. The ends were cut back, 1 base at V and 6 bases at J, with 7 bases in the middle. Germline V gives CDR1 SGHRS, CDR2 YFSETQ. The CDR3 has 12 amino acids. CDR3 DNA sequence: TGCGCCAGCAGCTTGCTGGCGGATGGCTACACCTTC. Amino acid sequence: CASSLLADGYTF.

This sequence joins TRBV27 and TRBJ1-2; 7 bases agree with TRBD1. The CDR3 length is 16 residues. After removal of 2 bases from V and 6 bases from J, the junction contained 12 bases not matched to a gene. Germline lookup yields CDR1 MNHEY and CDR2 SMNVEV (reference sequence). This chain's CDR3 is CASSLRTGWGENGYTF. CDR3 nucleotides: TGTGCCAGCAGTTTACGGACAGGTTGGGGGGAGAATGGCTACACCTTC.

This chain links TRBV15 with TRBJ1-1; TRBD1 might be the D (5 bases). The CDR3 sequence is 15 residues long. In germline, CDR1 is LNHNV, CDR2 YYDKDF (reference sequence). Trimming took off 8 bases at V and 0 bases at J, with 16 bases between the two ends. CDR3 DNA: TGTGCCACCGGGCGACAGCTAACCTTGAACACTGAAGCTTTCTTT. Translating it yields CATGRQLTLNTEAFF.

The chain joins TRBV30 to TRBJ2-6; 7 positions match TRBD1. CDR1 and CDR2 from the germline V gene are GTSNPN and SVGIG (reference sequence). The CDR3 loop spans 13 amino acids. V lost 8 bases and J lost 1; bases outside the gene matches: 2. The CDR3 DNA reads as TGTGCCGGGACAGCGTCTGGGGCCAACGTCCTGACTTTC. It yields the protein CAGTASGANVLTF.